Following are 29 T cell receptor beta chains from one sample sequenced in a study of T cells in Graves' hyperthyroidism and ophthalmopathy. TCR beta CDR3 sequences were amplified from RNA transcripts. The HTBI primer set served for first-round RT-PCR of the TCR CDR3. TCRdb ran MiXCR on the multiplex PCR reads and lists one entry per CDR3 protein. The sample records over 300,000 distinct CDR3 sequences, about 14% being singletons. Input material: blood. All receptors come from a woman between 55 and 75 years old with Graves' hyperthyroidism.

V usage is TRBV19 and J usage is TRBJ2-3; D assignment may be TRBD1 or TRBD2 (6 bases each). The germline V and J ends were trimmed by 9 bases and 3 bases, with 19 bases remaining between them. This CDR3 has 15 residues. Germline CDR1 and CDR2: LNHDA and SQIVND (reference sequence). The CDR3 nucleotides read TGTGCCAGCAACTCACAGGGACTGGGTACAGATACGCAGTATTTT. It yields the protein CASNSQGLGTDTQYF.

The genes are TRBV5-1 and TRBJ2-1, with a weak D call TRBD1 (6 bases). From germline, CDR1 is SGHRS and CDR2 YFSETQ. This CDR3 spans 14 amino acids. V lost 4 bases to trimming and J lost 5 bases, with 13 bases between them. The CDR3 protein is CASSLGQLHNEQFF. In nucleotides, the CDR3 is TGCGCCAGCAGCCTGGGACAACTCCACAATGAGCAGTTCTTC. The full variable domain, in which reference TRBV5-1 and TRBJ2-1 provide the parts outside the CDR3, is KAGVTQTPRYLIKTRGQQVTLSCSPISGHRSVSWYQQTPGQGLQFLFEYFSETQRNKGNFPGRFSGRQFSNSRSEMNVSTLELGDSALYLCASSLGQLHNEQFFGPGTRLTVL.

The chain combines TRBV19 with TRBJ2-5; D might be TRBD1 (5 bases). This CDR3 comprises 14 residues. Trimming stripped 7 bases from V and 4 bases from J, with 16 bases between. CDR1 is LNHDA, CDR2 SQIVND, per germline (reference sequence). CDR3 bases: TGTGCCAGTACTTTCGGGCAGGGCCGAGAGACCCAGTACTTC. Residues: CASTFGQGRETQYF.

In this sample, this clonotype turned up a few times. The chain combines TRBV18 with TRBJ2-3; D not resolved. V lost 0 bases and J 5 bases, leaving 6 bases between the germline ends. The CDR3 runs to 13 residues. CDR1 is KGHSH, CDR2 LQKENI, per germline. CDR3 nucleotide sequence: TGTGCCAGCTCACCACCAGGGCAAGATACGCAGTATTTT. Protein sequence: CASSPPGQDTQYF.

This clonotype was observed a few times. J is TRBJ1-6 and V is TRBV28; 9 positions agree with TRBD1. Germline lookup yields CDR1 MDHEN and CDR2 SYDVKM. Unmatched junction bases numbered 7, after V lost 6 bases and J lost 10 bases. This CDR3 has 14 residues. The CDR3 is CASSLTGGYSPLHF. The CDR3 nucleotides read TGTGCCAGCAGCCTAACAGGGGGCTACTCACCCCTCCACTTT.

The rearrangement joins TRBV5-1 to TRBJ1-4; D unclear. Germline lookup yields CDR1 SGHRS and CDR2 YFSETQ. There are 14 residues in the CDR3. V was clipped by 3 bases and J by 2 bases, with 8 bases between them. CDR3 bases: TGCGCCAGCAGCTCAGCGGCGACTAATGAAAAACTGTTTTTT. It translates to CASSSAATNEKLFF.

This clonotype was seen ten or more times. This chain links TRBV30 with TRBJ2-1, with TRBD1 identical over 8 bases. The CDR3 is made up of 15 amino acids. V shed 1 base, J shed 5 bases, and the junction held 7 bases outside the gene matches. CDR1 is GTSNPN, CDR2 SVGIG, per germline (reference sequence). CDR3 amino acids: CAWSDRGSINNEQFF. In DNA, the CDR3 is TGTGCCTGGAGTGACAGGGGGTCGATCAACAATGAGCAGTTCTTC.

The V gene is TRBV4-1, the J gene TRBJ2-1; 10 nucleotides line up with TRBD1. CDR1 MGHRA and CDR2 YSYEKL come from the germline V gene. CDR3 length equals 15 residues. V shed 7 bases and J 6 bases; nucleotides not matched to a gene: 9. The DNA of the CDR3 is TGCGCCAGCACTTCCGGGACAGGGGTCCGCAATGAGCAGTTCTTC. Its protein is CASTSGTGVRNEQFF.

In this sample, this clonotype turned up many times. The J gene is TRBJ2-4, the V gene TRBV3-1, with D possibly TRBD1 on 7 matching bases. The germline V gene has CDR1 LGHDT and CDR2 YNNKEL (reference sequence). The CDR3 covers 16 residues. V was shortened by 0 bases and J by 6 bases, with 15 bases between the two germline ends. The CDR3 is CASSQDPGAGGNIQYF. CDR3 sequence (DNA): TGTGCCAGCAGCCAAGATCCGGGGGCAGGGGGAAACATTCAGTACTTC.

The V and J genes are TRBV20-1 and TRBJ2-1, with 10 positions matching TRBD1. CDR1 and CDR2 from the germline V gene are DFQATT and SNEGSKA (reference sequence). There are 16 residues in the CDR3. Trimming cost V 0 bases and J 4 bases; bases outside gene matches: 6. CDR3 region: CSARDGGQGIYNEQFF. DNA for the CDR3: TGCAGTGCTAGAGACGGGGGACAGGGGATATACAATGAGCAGTTCTTC.

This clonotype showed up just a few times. As DNA, the CDR3 is TGTGCCAGCAGCTTAGATGGGAGAGGGGTTGAGCAGTACTTC. This translates into CASSLDGRGVEQYF. This rearrangement joins TRBV11-3 to TRBJ2-7, with D possibly called TRBD1 or TRBD2 (5 bases each). The CDR3 runs to 14 residues. Germline CDR1 reads SGHNT; CDR2 reads YENEEA. V lost 0 bases, J lost 7 bases, and 13 bases lay in between.

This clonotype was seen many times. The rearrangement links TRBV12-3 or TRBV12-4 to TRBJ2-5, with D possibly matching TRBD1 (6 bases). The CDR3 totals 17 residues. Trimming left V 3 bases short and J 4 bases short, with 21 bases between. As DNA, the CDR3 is TGTGCCAGCAGTTTCGCCCCGGGACACCCGAGGGGAGAGACCCAGTACTTC. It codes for CASSFAPGHPRGETQYF.

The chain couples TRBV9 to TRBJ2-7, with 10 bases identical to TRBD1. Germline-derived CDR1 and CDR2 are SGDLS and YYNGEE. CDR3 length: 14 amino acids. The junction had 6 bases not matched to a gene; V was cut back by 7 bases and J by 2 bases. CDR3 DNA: TGTGCCAGCGGCGCCGGGACAGGGGCCTACGAGCAGTACTTC. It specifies CASGAGTGAYEQYF.

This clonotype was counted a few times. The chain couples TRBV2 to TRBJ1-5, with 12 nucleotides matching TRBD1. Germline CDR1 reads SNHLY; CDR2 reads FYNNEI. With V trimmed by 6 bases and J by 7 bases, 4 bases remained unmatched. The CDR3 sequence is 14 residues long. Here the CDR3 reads CASRRDRGRQPQHF. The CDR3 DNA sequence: TGTGCCAGCAGGCGGGACAGGGGGCGACAGCCCCAGCATTTT.

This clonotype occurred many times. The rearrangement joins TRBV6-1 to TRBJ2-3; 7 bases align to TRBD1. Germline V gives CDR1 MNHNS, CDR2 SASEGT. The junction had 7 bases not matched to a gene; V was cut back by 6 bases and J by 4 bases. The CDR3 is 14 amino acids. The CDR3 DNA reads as TGTGCCAGCAGAAGACAGGGATCGGCAGATACGCAGTATTTT. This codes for CASRRQGSADTQYF.

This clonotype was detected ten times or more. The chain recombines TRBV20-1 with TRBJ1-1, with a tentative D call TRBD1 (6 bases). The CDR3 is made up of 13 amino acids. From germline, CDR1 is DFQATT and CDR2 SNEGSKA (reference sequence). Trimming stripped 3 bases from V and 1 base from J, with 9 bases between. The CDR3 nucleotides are TGCAGTGCTAGGCGGGGACAGAACACTGAAGCTTTCTTT. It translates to CSARRGQNTEAFF.

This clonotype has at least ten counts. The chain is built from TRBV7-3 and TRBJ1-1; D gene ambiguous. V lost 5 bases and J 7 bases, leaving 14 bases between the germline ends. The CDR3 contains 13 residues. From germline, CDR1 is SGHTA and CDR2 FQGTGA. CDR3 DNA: TGTGCCAGCAGCCTATTTGCAGGATATGAAGCTTTCTTT. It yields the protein CASSLFAGYEAFF.

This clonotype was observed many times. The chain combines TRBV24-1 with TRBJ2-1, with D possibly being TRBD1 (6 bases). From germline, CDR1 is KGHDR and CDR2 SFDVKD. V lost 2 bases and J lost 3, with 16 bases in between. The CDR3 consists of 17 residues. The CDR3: CATSDSSGTPIYNEQFF. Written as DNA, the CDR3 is TGTGCCACCAGTGATTCCTCCGGGACACCGATCTACAATGAGCAGTTCTTC.

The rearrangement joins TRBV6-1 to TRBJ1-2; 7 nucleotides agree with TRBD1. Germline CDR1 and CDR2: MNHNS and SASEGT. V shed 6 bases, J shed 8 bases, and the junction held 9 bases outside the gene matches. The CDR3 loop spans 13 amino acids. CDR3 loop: CASRSTGFYGYTF. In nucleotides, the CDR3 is TGTGCCAGCAGGTCGACAGGGTTTTACGGCTACACCTTC.

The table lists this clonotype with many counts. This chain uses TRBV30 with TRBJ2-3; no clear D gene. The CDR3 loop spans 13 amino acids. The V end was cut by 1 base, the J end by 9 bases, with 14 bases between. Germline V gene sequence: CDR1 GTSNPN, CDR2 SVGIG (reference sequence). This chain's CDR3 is CAWSGPVGVTQYF. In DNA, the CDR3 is TGTGCCTGGAGTGGGCCGGTGGGCGTGACGCAGTATTTT.

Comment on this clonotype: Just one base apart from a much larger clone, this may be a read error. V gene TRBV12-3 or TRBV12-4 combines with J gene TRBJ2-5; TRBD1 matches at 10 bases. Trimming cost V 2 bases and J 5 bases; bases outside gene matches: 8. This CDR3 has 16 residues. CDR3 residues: CASSLYGTGVQETQYF. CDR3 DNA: TGTGCCAGCAGTTTATATGGGACAGGGGTTCAGGAGACCCAGTACTTC.

Here the CDR3 DNA reads TGTGCCACCAATAGGGATGGTCAGCCCCAGCATTTT. Its protein is CATNRDGQPQHF. The chain recombines TRBV10-3 with TRBJ1-5, with D unresolved. CDR3 size: 12 residues. The V gene's germline CDR1 is ENHRY and CDR2 SYGVKD. Trimming took off 10 bases at V and 6 bases at J, with 13 bases between the two ends.

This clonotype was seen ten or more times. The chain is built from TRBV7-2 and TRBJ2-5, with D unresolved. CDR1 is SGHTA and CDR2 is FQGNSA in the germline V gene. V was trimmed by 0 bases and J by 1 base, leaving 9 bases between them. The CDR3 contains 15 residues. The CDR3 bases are TGTGCCAGCAGCTTAGCGCAGGCAGGCCAAGAGACCCAGTACTTC. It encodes CASSLAQAGQETQYF.

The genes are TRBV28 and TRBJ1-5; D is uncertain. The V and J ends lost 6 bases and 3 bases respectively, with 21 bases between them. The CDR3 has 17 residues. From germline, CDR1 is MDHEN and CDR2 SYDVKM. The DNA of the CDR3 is TGTGCCAGCAGCTTACAGACCCATTGGGGATACAATCAGCCCCAGCATTTT. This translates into CASSLQTHWGYNQPQHF.

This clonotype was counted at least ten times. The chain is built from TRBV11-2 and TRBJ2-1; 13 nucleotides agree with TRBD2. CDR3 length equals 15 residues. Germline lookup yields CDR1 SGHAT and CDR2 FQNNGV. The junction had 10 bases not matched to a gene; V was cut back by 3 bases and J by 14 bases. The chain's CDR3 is CASSLAGTSGISKFF. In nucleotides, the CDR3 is TGTGCCAGCAGCTTGGCCGGGACTAGCGGGATATCGAAGTTCTTC.

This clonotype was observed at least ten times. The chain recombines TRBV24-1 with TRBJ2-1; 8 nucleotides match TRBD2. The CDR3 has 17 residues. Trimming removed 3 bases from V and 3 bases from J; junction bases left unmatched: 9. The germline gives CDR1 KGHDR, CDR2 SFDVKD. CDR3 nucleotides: TGTGCCACCAGTGATCGAGAAGCGGGAGCTGGCTACAATGAGCAGTTCTTC. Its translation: CATSDREAGAGYNEQFF.

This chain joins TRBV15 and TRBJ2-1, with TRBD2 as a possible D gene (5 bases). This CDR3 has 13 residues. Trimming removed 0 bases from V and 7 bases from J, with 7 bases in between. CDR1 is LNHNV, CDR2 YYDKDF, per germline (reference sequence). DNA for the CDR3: TGTGCCACCAGCAGAGATCCGGGGAATGAGCAGTTCTTC. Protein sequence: CATSRDPGNEQFF.

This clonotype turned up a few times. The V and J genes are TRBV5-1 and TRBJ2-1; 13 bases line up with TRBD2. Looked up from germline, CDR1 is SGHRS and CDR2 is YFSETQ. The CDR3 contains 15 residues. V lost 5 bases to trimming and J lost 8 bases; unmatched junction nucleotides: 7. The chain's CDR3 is CASRFGLAGVYEQFF. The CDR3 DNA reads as TGCGCCAGCAGGTTCGGACTAGCGGGAGTGTATGAGCAGTTCTTC. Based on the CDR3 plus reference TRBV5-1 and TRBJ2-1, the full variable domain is KAGVTQTPRYLIKTRGQQVTLSCSPISGHRSVSWYQQTPGQGLQFLFEYFSETQRNKGNFPGRFSGRQFSNSRSEMNVSTLELGDSALYLCASRFGLAGVYEQFFGPGTRLTVL.

CDR3 residues: CASSTSARVGETQYF. The CDR3 region has the DNA TGTGCCAGTAGTACTTCCGCCAGGGTTGGGGAGACCCAGTACTTC. The chain links TRBV19 to TRBJ2-5, with TRBD1 as a possible D gene (5 bases). The CDR3 runs to 15 residues. V was clipped by 4 bases and J by 5 bases, with 17 bases between them. From germline, CDR1 is LNHDA and CDR2 SQIVND (reference sequence).